Below are 16 T cell receptor beta chains sequenced from a single sample in a study of shared T cell receptors in the human thymus. Clones were read by immunoSEQ multiplex PCR, and TCRdb kept only the in-frame ones, dropping some. The data show more than 550,000 clones, 70% to 90% seen once. The same sample was also studied in work on human thymus T cells.

The sequenced sample consisted of thymocytes. These TCRs come from a girl younger than two with a congenital heart defect.

In regard to this clone: At one end, the junction sequence differs from germline, possibly due to a read error. V usage is TRBV7-9 and J usage is TRBJ1-1; D may be TRBD1 (5 bases). This CDR3 is built from 15 residues. Germline loops: CDR1 SEHNR, CDR2 FQNEAQ (reference sequence). The CDR3 here is CASSLAGQSNTEAFF. CDR3 nucleotides: TGTGCCAGCAGCCTAGCTGGACAATCGAACACTGAAGCTTTCTTT. The entire variable domain, with the rest obtained from reference TRBV7-9 and TRBJ1-1, is as follows: DTGVSQNPRHKITKRGQNVTFRCDPISEHNRLYWYRQTLGQGPEFLTYFQNEAQLEKSRLLSDRFSAERPKGSFSTLEIQRTEQGDSAMYLCASSLAGQSNTEAFFGQGTRLTVV.

V gene TRBV7-6 combines with J gene TRBJ1-4; no definite D call. CDR1 and CDR2 (germline): SGHVS, FNYEAQ. Trimming took off 1 base at V and 7 bases at J, with 4 bases between the two ends. The CDR3 contains 12 residues. Here the CDR3 DNA reads TGTGCCAGCAGCTTAGGAGGTGAAAAACTGTTTTTT. This codes for CASSLGGEKLFF.

CDR3 loop: CASSTILPGGPTNNQPQHF. The DNA for the CDR3 is TGTGCCAGCAGCACCATCCTTCCCGGTGGGCCTACGAACAATCAGCCCCAGCATTTT. The chain links TRBV7-8 to TRBJ1-5; D unresolved. V was shortened by 5 bases and J by 3 bases, with 26 bases between the two germline ends. The CDR3 has 19 residues. Germline V gives CDR1 SGHVS, CDR2 FQNEAQ.

The chain combines TRBV5-1 with TRBJ2-1; tentatively, D is TRBD1 (6 bases). This CDR3 has 14 residues. Germline loops: CDR1 SGHRS, CDR2 YFSETQ. Trimming stripped 6 bases from V and 0 bases from J, with 10 bases between. The CDR3 DNA reads TGCGCCAGCACTAAGGGGGACTCCTACAATGAGCAGTTCTTC. It translates to CASTKGDSYNEQFF.

The chain is built from TRBV21-1 and TRBJ1-2; the table's D gene call, TRBD1, was not cross checked with the DNA. TRBV21-1 counts as a pseudogene. The CDR3 extends over 15 amino acids. CDR3 nucleotide sequence: TGTGCCAGCACCCCGGGACAGGGAGGAGACTATGGCTACACCTTC. Protein product: CASTPGQGGDYGYTF.

V gene TRBV11-2 combines with J gene TRBJ1-1; possibly TRBD1 for D (6 bases). CDR1 and CDR2 from the germline V gene are SGHAT and FQNNGV. The CDR3 loop spans 17 amino acids. Between the trimmed V and J ends, which lost 7 bases and 0 bases, there was a span of 21 bases. The CDR3 loop is CASILSYRDFLNTEAFF. CDR3 sequence (DNA): TGTGCCAGCATATTGAGCTACAGGGATTTTTTGAACACTGAAGCTTTCTTT.

The chain is built from TRBV15 and TRBJ1-2, with 7 bases identical to TRBD1. CDR1 and CDR2 (germline): LNHNV, YYDKDF (reference sequence). J lost 0 bases, V lost 5 bases, and 3 bases had no gene match. The CDR3 totals 14 residues. DNA of the CDR3: TGTGCCACCAGCCCGGGACAGTCTAACTATGGCTACACCTTC. Amino acid sequence: CATSPGQSNYGYTF.

CDR3 loop: CASGGVGYEQYF. For the CDR3, the DNA is TGTGCCAGTGGAGGGGTCGGGTACGAGCAGTACTTC. The V call is TRBV19, the J call TRBJ2-7, with D tentatively TRBD2 (6 bases). Trimming took 8 bases from V and 4 from J, leaving 12 bases between them. The CDR3 has 12 residues. Germline lookup yields CDR1 LNHDA and CDR2 SQIVND (reference sequence).

The chain links TRBV6-6 to TRBJ1-1; 7 bases match TRBD1. The V and J ends lost 7 bases and 5 bases, in that order; junction bases with no gene match: 10. Germline V gives CDR1 MNHNY, CDR2 SVGAGI (reference sequence). The CDR3 extends over 14 amino acids. The CDR3 nucleotides read TGTGCCAGCATCCAACAGGGGAAGAAGACTGAAGCTTTCTTT. The encoded protein is CASIQQGKKTEAFF.

The CDR3 DNA sequence: TGTGCCAGCAGCAAGCAGGACAGGGGGCGCTTTCACTATGGCTACACCTTC. It translates to CASSKQDRGRFHYGYTF. The rearrangement links TRBV27 to TRBJ1-2, with TRBD1 identical over 11 bases. V lost 6 bases, J lost 3 bases, and 12 bases stayed unmatched. This CDR3 contains 17 residues. Germline V gene lookup returns CDR1 MNHEY and CDR2 SMNVEV (reference sequence).

This chain links TRBV7-2 with TRBJ1-4; 11 bases agree with TRBD1. This CDR3 region has 15 residues. J gave up 8 bases and V 6 bases, and 8 bases lay outside the gene matches. The germline V gene has CDR1 SGHTA and CDR2 FQGNSA. CDR3 DNA: TGTGCCAGCAGTCCTGGACAGGGGGCGGGGGAAAAACTGTTTTTT. It specifies CASSPGQGAGEKLFF.

The chain has TRBV28 and TRBJ1-5, with D maybe TRBD1 (6 bases). The CDR3 totals 20 residues. Germline V gives CDR1 MDHEN, CDR2 SYDVKM. V gave up 3 bases and J gave up 1 base, with 25 bases separating them. This CDR3 is CASSLGRQAGDRRSNQPQHF. In nucleotides, the CDR3 is TGTGCCAGCAGTTTGGGAAGACAGGCTGGAGATAGGAGGAGCAATCAGCCCCAGCATTTT.

In the case of this clone: Other DNA sequences in this specimen translate into the identical CDR3. V usage is TRBV7-2 and J usage is TRBJ2-7; 12 bases line up with TRBD2. Germline CDR1 and CDR2: SGHTA and FQGNSA. The CDR3 sequence is 15 residues long. J gave up 2 bases and V 5 bases, and 4 bases lay outside the gene matches. Written as DNA, the CDR3 is TGTGCCAGCAGCCTGACTAGCGGGGGTCCCTACGAGCAGTACTTC. Encoded protein: CASSLTSGGPYEQYF. The variable domain in full, completed from reference TRBV7-2 and TRBJ2-7, reads GAGVSQSPSNKVTEKGKDVELRCDPISGHTALYWYRQSLGQGLEFLIYFQGNSAPDKSGLPSDRFSAERTGGSVSTLTIQRTQQEDSAVYLCASSLTSGGPYEQYFGPGTRLTVT.

The chain couples TRBV6-5 to TRBJ1-6; D unresolved. V lost 7 bases and J lost 2, with 9 bases in between. CDR3 length: 14 amino acids. Germline-derived CDR1 and CDR2 are MNHEY and SVGAGI. The CDR3 sequence: CASTEGPYNSPLHF. DNA of the CDR3: TGTGCCAGCACGGAGGGCCCCTATAATTCACCCCTCCACTTT.

V gene TRBV20-1 combines with J gene TRBJ2-1; 9 positions match TRBD1. This CDR3 is built from 11 residues. Germline values: CDR1 DFQATT, CDR2 SNEGSKA (reference sequence). V dropped 6 bases and J dropped 10; count of bases not matched to a gene: 4. The CDR3 DNA reads TGCAGTGCAGGACAGGGGTCCGAGCAGTTCTTC. This encodes CSAGQGSEQFF.

The chain combines TRBV9 with TRBJ2-1; 10 nucleotides line up with TRBD2. Germline V lookup: CDR1 SGDLS, CDR2 YYNGEE. The CDR3 extends over 16 amino acids. V was clipped by 0 bases and J by 7 bases; unmatched bases: 7. CDR3 bases: TGTGCCAGCAGCGTAGTCCCTAGCGGGGGCCTAAATGAGCAGTTCTTC. This gives the protein CASSVVPSGGLNEQFF.